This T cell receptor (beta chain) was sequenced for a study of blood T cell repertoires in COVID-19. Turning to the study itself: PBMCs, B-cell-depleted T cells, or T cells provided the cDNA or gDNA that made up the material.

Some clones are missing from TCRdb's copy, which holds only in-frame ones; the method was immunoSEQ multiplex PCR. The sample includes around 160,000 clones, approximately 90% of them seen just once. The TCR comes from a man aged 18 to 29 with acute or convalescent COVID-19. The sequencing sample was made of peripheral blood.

In DNA, the CDR3 is TGTGCCAGCAGATCAACCCCGAGGAACACTGAAGCTTTCTTT. Protein: CASRSTPRNTEAFF. The chain uses TRBV6-4 and TRBJ1-1, with D unclear. V was cut by 6 bases and J by 1 base, with 12 bases left in between. CDR1 is MRHNA and CDR2 is SNTAGT in the germline V gene. The CDR3 length is 14 residues.